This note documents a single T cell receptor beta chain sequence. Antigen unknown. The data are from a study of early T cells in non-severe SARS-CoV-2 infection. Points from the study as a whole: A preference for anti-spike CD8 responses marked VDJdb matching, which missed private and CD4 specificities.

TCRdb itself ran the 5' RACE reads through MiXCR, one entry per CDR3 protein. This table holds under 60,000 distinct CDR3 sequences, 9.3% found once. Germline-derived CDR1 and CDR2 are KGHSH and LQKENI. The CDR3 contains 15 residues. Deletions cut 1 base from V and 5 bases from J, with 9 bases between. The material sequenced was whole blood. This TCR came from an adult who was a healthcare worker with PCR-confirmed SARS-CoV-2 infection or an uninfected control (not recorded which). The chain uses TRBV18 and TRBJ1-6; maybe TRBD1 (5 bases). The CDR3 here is CASSPQHRNNSPLHF. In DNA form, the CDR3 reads TGTGCCAGCTCACCACAACACAGGAATAATTCACCCCTCCACTTT.